Sequencing of this TCR beta chain was carried out in a study of control samples from healthy donors and cancer patients. This CDR3 region has 16 residues. V was pared by 2 bases and J by 4 bases, with 7 bases of the junction left unmatched. CDR1 and CDR2 from the germline V gene are MGHRA and YSYEKL. The method was immunoSEQ multiplex PCR; TCRdb's version includes in-frame clones alone and lacks a portion of them. The sample contains over 150,000 clones, about 94% of which appear only once. The source material was blood. The V gene is TRBV4-1, the J gene TRBJ2-2; 7 bases agree with TRBD2. This TCR was recovered from a man aged 35-49 years in good health. CDR3 in amino acids: CASSQPASGVTGELFF. The CDR3 coding sequence is TGCGCCAGCAGCCAACCGGCTAGCGGAGTCACCGGGGAGCTGTTTTTT.